The clone carrying this TCR beta chain has just a few counts. What it binds is unknown. The data originate from a study of identical twins. Overall study findings and caveats: Without tracking the same donors, conclusions rested on cross-sectional statistical analysis. An excess of low generation probability was shown by twin-shared out-of-frame alpha sequences. Among beta out-of-frame sequences, excess sharing between twins appeared weaker. Memory repertoires lacked the insertion deficit that abundant cord blood beta clonotypes showed.

A single record per CDR3 protein comes from TCRdb applying MiXCR to the 5' RACE reads. The table records 1.5 million to 2 million distinct CDR3 sequences, under 35% of them present only once. Germline V gene lookup returns CDR1 MDHEN and CDR2 SYDVKM. The CDR3 spans 15 residues. Trimming cost V 2 bases and J 5 bases; bases outside gene matches: 8. The chain combines TRBV28 with TRBJ2-5, with 7 positions matching TRBD1. This sequence originates from a newborn girl in good health. The sequencing input was cord blood. The DNA for the CDR3 is TGTGCCAGCAGTTTAGCGACAGGGAACCGGGAGACCCAGTACTTC. Translation gives CASSLATGNRETQYF.